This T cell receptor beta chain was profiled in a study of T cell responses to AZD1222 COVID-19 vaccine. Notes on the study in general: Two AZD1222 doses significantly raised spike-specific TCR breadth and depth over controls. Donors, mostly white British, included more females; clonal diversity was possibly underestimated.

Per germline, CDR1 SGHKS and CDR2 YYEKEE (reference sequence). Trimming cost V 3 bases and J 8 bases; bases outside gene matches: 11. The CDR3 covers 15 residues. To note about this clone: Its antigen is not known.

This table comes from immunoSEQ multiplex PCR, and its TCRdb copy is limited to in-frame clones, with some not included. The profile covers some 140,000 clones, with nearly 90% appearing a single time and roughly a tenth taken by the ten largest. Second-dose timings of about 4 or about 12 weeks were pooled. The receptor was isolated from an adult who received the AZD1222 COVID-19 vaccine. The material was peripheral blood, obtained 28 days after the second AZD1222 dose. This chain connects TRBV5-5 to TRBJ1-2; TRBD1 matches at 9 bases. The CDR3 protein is CASSSGTGSETGYTF. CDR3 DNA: TGTGCCAGCAGCTCCGGGACAGGGTCCGAGACCGGCTACACCTTC. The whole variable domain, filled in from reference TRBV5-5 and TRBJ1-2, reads DAGVTQSPTHLIKTRGQQVTLRCSPISGHKSVSWYQQVLGQGPQFIFQYYEKEERGRGNFPDRFSARQFPNYSSELNVNALLLGDSALYLCASSSGTGSETGYTFGSGTRLTVV.